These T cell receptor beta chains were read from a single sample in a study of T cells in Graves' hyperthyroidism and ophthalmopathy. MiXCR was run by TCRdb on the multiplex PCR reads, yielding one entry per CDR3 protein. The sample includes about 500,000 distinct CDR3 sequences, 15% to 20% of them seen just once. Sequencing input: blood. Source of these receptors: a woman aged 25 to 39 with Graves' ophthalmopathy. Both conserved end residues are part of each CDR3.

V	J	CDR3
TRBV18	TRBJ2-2	CASSPAQNTGELFF
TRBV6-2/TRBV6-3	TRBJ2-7	CASSYGIAGGPFDEQYF
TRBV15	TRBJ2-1	CATSRDRGNEQFF
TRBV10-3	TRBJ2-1	CAISEYGGLGYNEQFF
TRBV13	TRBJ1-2	CASNPWGWSMDGYTF
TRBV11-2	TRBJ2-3	CASSLIAGGITDTQYF
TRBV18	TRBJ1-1	CASSLFRGADKRTEAFF
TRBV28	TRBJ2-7	CASRVTSGNYEQYF
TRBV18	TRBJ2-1	CASSPAQLYNEQFF
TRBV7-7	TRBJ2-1	CASSYGDSREQFF
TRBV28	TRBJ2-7	CASSLIGSTYEQYF
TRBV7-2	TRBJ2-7	CASSSRLGYEQYF
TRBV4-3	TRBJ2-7	CASSQDHGTEAGGPGEQYF
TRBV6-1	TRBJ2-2	CASSKTDLRAGNTGELFF
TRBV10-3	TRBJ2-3	CAIRVLAGGPRGTDTQYF
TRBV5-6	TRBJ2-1	CASSLASSGTYNEQFF
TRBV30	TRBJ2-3	CAWSRVGSTDTQYF
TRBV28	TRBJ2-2	CASSLRTSGSSRAGELFF
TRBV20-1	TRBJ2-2	CSASTAGVGTGELFF
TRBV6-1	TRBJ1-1	CASRLRTALMNTEAFF
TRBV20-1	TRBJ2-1	CSANVRGAYNEQFF
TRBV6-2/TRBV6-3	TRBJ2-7	CASSTGDPYEQYF
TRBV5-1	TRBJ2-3	CASSLDAPGTDTQYF
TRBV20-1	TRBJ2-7	CSSSPRNLYEQYF
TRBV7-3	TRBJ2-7	CASSPGLGEQYF
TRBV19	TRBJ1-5	CASSIGDRLYSNQPQHF
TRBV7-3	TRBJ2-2	CASSPAGFLVGELFF
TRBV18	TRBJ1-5	CASSPSWGNQPQHF
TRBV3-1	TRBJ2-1	CASSQVHEQFF
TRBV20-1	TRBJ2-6	CSATGPTGANVLTF
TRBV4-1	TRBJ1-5	CASSQDSLGHQPQHF
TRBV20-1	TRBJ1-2	CSASGGGYGYTF
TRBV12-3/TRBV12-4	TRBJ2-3	CASRSLGLAGGRDTDTQYF
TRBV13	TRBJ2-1	CASKDPLANEQFF
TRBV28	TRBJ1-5	CASSWIQSHQPQHF
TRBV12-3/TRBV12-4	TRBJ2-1	CASSLKLAGGGEQFF
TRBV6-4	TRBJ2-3	CASRTYLLAGGSDTQYF
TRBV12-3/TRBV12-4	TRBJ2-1	CASSVLAGDNEQFF
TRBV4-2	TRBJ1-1	CASSPGIRNTEAFF
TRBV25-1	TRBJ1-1	CASSAPRGVTEAFF
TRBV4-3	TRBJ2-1	CASSPPALGSTYNEQFF